This T cell receptor (beta chain) was sequenced in a study of T cell repertoires in ileal Crohn's disease. Study context: All patients had surgery for stricturing (around 61%) or penetrating (around 39%) disease. The M6 sample came from neoterminal ileum during colonoscopy after surgery.

Germline trimming cut 2 bases from V and 5 bases from J; bases unmatched to any gene: 17. The CDR3 is 19 residues long. Germline V gene data show CDR1 as MGHRA and CDR2 as YSYEKL. This clone was seen just once. Around 0.45 micrograms of biopsy DNA per sample underwent TCRB immunosequencing. The method was immunoSEQ multiplex PCR; TCRdb's version includes in-frame clones alone and lacks a portion of them. This table holds under 12,000 clones, 79% found once. The time point here: neoterminal ileum biopsy at postoperative endoscopy, about 6 months after surgery. The chain couples TRBV4-1 to TRBJ1-5; 8 bases line up with TRBD1. The source of this sequence is an adult with Crohn's disease. Specimen: ileal tissue. DNA of the CDR3: TGCGCCAGCAGCCAATTTAGGGTCACCGGGACAGGTTATGATCAGCCCCAGCATTTT. It encodes CASSQFRVTGTGYDQPQHF.